Each of the 2 T cell receptor beta chains below was sequenced from the same sample in a study of patients and donors after allogeneic stem cell transplantation. Using its own MiXCR run on the RT-PCR reads, TCRdb lists one record per CDR3 protein. This table holds a few hundred thousand distinct CDR3 sequences, 11% to 15% found once. Sequences were obtained from blood, either unsorted or a sorted T cell fraction (not recorded which). The receptors were sampled from a human donor who was either an allogeneic HSCT recipient or a stem cell or donor lymphocyte infusion donor (not recorded which). It is not recorded whose cells these are; they may come from a transplant donor.

The chain is built from TRBV12-3 or TRBV12-4 and TRBJ1-5; 7 nucleotides agree with TRBD1. V dropped 5 bases and J dropped 7; count of bases not matched to a gene: 8. This CDR3 region has 14 residues. The CDR3 DNA reads TGTGCCAGCAGTCCAGACAGGGAATACCAGCCCCAGCATTTT. Translation gives CASSPDREYQPQHF.

This clonotype was observed a few times. This chain joins TRBV7-2 and TRBJ2-1; D is unclear. Germline CDR1 and CDR2: SGHTA and FQGNSA. The length of the CDR3 is 13 residues. V shed 1 base and J shed 8 bases, with 9 bases lying between them. As DNA, the CDR3 is TGTGCCAGCAGCTTAGACGGGTTGGATGAGCAGTTCTTC. Residues: CASSLDGLDEQFF.